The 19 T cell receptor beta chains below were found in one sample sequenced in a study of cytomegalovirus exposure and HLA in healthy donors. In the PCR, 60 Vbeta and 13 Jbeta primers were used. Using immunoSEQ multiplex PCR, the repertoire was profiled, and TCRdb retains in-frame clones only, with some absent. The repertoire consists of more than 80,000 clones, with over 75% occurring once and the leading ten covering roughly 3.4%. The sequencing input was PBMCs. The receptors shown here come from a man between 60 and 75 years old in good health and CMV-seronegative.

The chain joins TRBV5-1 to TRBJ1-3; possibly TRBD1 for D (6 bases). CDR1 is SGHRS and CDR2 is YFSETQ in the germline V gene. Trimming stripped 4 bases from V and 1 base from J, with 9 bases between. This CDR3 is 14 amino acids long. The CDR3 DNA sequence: TGCGCCAGCAGCGCACAGGGTTCTGGAAACACCATATATTTT. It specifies CASSAQGSGNTIYF.

In nucleotides, the CDR3 is TGTGCCAGCAGCTTAGGACTAGCGGGGGACAATGAGCAGTTCTTC. It yields the protein CASSLGLAGDNEQFF. The chain joins TRBV7-3 to TRBJ2-1; 13 nucleotides line up with TRBD2. Per the germline V gene, CDR1 is SGHTA and CDR2 is FQGTGA. The ends lost 2 bases at V and 5 bases at J; junction bases unmatched: 0. The CDR3 consists of 15 residues.

CDR3 sequence: CASSLGPWGAGVQETQYF. The CDR3 DNA follows: TGTGCCAGCAGCTTAGGCCCCTGGGGAGCGGGGGTACAAGAGACCCAGTACTTC. The chain carries TRBV13 and TRBJ2-5; 8 nucleotides line up with TRBD2. V was pared by 0 bases and J by 2 bases, with 11 bases of the junction left unmatched. CDR3 length equals 18 residues. CDR1 PRHDT and CDR2 FYEKMQ come from the germline V gene (reference sequence). Based on the CDR3 plus reference TRBV13 and TRBJ2-5, the full variable domain is AAGVIQSPRHLIKEKRETATLKCYPIPRHDTVYWYQQGPGQDPQFLISFYEKMQSDKGSIPDRFSAQQFSDYHSELNMSSLELGDSALYFCASSLGPWGAGVQETQYFGPGTRLLVL.

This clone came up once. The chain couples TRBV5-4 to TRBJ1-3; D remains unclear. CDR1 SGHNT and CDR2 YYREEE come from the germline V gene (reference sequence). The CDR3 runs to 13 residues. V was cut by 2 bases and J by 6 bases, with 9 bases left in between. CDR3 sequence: CASSFLQQNTIYF. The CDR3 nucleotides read TGTGCCAGCAGCTTCTTACAGCAAAACACCATATATTTT.

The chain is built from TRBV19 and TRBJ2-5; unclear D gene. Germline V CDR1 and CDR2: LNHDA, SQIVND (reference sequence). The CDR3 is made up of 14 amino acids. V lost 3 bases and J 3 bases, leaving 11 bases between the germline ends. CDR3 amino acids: CASSIDEEEETQYF. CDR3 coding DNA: TGTGCCAGTAGTATCGATGAGGAAGAAGAGACCCAGTACTTC.

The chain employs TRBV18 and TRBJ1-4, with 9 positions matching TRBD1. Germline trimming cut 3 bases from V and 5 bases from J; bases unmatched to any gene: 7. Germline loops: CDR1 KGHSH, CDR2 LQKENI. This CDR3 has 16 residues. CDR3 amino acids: CASSPPTGGWNEKLFF. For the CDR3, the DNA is TGTGCCAGCTCACCGCCTACAGGGGGCTGGAATGAAAAACTGTTTTTT.

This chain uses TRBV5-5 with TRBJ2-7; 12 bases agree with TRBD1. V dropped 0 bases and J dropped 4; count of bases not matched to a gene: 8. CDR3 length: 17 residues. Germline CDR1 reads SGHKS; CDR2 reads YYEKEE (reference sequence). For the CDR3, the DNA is TGTGCCAGCAGCTTGGCCCGGGGGACAGGGGGCGTATACGAGCAGTACGTC. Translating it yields CASSLARGTGGVYEQYV.

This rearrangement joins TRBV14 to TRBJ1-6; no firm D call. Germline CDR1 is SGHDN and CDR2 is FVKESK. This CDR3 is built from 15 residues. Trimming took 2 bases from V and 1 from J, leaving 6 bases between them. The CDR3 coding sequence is TGTGCCAGCAGCCAAAGCCCTTCCTATAATTCACCCCTCCACTTT. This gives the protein CASSQSPSYNSPLHF.

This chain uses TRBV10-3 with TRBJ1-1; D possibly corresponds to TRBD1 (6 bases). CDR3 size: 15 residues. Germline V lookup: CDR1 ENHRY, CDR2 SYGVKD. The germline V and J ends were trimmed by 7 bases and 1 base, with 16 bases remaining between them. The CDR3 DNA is TGTGCCATCAAGGATCCGCCAGGGGAGAACACTGAAGCTTTCTTT. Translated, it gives CAIKDPPGENTEAFF.

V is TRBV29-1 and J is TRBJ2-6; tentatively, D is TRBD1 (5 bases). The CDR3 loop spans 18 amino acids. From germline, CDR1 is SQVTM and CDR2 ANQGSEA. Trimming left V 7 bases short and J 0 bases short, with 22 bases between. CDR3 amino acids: CSAPPRGPASSGANVLTF. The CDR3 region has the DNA TGCAGCGCCCCCCCAAGGGGTCCTGCCTCCTCTGGGGCCAACGTCCTGACTTTC. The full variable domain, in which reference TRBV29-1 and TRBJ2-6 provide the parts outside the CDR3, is SAVISQKPSRDICQRGTSLTIQCQVDSQVTMMFWYRQQPGQSLTLIATANQGSEATYESGFVIDKFPISRPNLTFSTLTVSNMSPEDSSIYLCSAPPRGPASSGANVLTFGAGSRLTVL.

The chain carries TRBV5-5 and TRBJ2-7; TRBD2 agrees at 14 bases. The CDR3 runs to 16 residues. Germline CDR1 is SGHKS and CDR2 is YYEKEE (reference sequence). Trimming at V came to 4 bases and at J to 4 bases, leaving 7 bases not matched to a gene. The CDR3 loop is CASSRGLAGGWYEQYV. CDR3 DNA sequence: TGTGCCAGCAGCCGAGGACTAGCGGGGGGTTGGTACGAGCAGTACGTC.

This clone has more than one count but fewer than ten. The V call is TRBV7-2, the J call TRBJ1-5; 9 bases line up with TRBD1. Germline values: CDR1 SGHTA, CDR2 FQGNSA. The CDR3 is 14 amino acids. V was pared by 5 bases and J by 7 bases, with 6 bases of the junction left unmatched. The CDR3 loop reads CASSRDRDVQPQHF. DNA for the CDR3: TGTGCCAGCAGCCGGGACAGGGACGTACAGCCCCAGCATTTT. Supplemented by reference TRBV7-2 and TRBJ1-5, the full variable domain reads GAGVSQSPSNKVTEKGKDVELRCDPISGHTALYWYRQSLGQGLEFLIYFQGNSAPDKSGLPSDRFSAERTGGSVSTLTIQRTQQEDSAVYLCASSRDRDVQPQHFGDGTRLSIL.

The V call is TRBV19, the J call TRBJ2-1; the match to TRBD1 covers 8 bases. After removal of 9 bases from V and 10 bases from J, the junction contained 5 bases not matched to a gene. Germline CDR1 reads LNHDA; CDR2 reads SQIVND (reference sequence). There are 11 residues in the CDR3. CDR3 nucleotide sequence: TGTGCCAGCGGGGACAGGTGGGAGCAGTTCTTC. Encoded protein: CASGDRWEQFF.

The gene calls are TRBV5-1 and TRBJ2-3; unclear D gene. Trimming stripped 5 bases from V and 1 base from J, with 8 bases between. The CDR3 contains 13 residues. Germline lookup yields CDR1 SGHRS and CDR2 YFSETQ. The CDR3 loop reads CASSYYGTDTQYF. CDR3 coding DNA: TGCGCCAGCAGTTACTATGGCACAGATACGCAGTATTTT.

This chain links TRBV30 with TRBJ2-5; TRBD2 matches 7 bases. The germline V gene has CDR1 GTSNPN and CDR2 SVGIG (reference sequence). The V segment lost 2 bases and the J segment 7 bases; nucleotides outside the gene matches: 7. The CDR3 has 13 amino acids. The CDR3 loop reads CAWSPGLRGTQYF. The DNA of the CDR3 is TGTGCCTGGAGTCCGGGACTACGGGGGACCCAGTACTTC.

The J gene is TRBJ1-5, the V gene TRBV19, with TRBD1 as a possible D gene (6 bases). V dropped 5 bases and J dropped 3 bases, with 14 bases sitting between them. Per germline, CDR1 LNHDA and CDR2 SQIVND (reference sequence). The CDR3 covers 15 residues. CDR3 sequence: CASSPYQGPNQPQHF. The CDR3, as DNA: TGTGCCAGTAGTCCCTACCAGGGGCCCAATCAGCCCCAGCATTTT.

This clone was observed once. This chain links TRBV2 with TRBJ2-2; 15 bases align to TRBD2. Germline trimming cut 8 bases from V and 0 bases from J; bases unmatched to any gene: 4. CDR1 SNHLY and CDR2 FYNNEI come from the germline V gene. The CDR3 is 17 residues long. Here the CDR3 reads CASRTSGGAANTGELFF. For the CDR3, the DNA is TGTGCCAGCCGGACTAGCGGGGGGGCCGCGAACACCGGGGAGCTGTTTTTT.

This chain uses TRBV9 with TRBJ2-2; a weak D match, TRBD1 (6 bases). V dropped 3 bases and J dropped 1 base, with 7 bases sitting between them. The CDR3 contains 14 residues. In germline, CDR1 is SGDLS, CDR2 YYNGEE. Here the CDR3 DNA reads TGTGCCAGCAGCGAGGGACAGAACACCGGGGAGCTGTTTTTT. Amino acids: CASSEGQNTGELFF.

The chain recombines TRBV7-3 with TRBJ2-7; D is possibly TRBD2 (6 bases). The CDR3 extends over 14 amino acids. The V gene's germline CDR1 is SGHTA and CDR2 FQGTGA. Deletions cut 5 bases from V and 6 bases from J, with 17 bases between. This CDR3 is CASSRVGGLGEQYF. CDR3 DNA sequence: TGTGCCAGCAGCAGAGTAGGAGGGTTGGGCGAGCAGTACTTC.